This T cell receptor beta chain came from a study of patients and donors after allogeneic stem cell transplantation. Only a few counts were recorded for this clonotype. TCRdb called the RT-PCR reads again in MiXCR, with one record for every CDR3 protein. The sample includes 920,000 or so distinct CDR3 sequences, roughly 18% of them seen just once. Sequencing used blood, either unsorted or a sorted T cell fraction (not recorded which). The TCR was taken from a human donor who was either an allogeneic HSCT recipient or a stem cell or donor lymphocyte infusion donor (not recorded which). It is not recorded whose cells these are; they may come from a transplant donor.

The CDR3 spells CSARDLSAVGQFF. The CDR3 bases are TGCAGTGCTAGAGATCTTTCCGCGGTCGGGCAGTTCTTC. The V gene is TRBV20-1, the J gene TRBJ2-1; unclear D gene. CDR3 length equals 13 residues. Trimming removed 0 bases from V and 12 bases from J, with 15 bases in between. Germline V gives CDR1 DFQATT, CDR2 SNEGSKA (reference sequence).